A selection of T cell receptor beta chains follows, all from one sample in a study of identical twins. MiXCR was run by TCRdb on the 5' RACE reads, yielding one entry per CDR3 protein. Here the sample spans roughly 540,000 distinct CDR3 sequences, roughly a fifth being singletons. Separately, the same data were catalogued under a study of T cells expressing NK-cell markers.

Sequencing was carried out using CD4+ T cells sorted from blood. The source of these receptors is a woman under 30 in good health. CDR3s include the opening cysteine and the closing phenylalanine or tryptophan. A D gene is named only where the DNA matches it firmly. Only some rows state a clone size, as once, few, many or a class for expanded clones.

D gene | J gene | CDR3 length | V gene | clone size | CDR3 protein | CDR3 DNA
TRBD1 | TRBJ2-7 | 13 | TRBV20-1 | few | CSAPDRDGYEQYF | TGCAGTGCTCCGGACAGGGACGGGTACGAGCAGTACTTC
NA | TRBJ2-1 | 14 | TRBV5-1 | NA | CASSLVPSSGEQFF | TGCGCCAGCAGCTTGGTACCAAGTTCAGGTGAGCAGTTCTTC
NA | TRBJ2-1 | 17 | TRBV6-2/TRBV6-3 | NA | CASSRAPFSGSFGEQFF | TGTGCCAGCAGTCGAGCCCCATTTAGCGGCAGCTTTGGCGAGCAGTTCTTC
NA | TRBJ2-3 | 14 | TRBV5-1 | few | CASSLSASTDTQYF | TGCGCCAGCAGCCTTTCTGCTAGCACAGATACGCAGTATTTT
NA | TRBJ2-3 | 13 | TRBV5-4 | NA | CASSLTSQDTQYF | TGTGCCAGCAGCTTGACTAGCCAAGATACGCAGTATTTT
NA | TRBJ2-3 | 14 | TRBV5-5 | NA | CASPPSSGTDTQYF | TGTGCCAGCCCTCCGTCTAGCGGCACAGATACGCAGTATTTT
NA | TRBJ1-2 | 15 | TRBV12-3/TRBV12-4 | few | CASSQRTDPNYGYTF | TGTGCCAGCAGTCAAAGGACAGACCCTAACTATGGCTACACCTTC
NA | TRBJ1-3 | 16 | TRBV6-5 | few | CASSYSTASSGNTIYF | TGTGCCAGCAGTTACTCGACAGCGTCCTCTGGAAACACCATATATTTT
NA | TRBJ2-7 | 12 | TRBV18 | many | CASSPAGYEQYF | TGTGCCAGCTCACCAGCGGGGTACGAGCAGTACTTC
NA | TRBJ2-1 | 15 | TRBV6-5 | many | CASSYSASSYNEQFF | TGTGCCAGCAGTTACTCGGCCAGCTCCTACAATGAGCAGTTCTTC
TRBD2 | TRBJ2-1 | 15 | TRBV7-9 | few | CASSLDGRDMNEQFF | TGTGCCAGCAGCTTAGACGGGAGGGATATGAATGAGCAGTTCTTC
NA | TRBJ1-1 | 16 | TRBV19 | NA | CASSPTRRVSNTEAFF | TGTGCCAGTAGTCCCACCCGGCGGGTATCGAACACTGAAGCTTTCTTT
NA | TRBJ2-1 | 12 | TRBV6-5 | few | CASSYLGYEQFF | TGTGCCAGCAGTTACCTAGGGTATGAGCAGTTCTTC
TRBD1 | TRBJ2-5 | 19 | TRBV25-1 | few | CASSANRGRGLSPSETQYF | TGTGCCAGCAGTGCCAATAGGGGCAGGGGGCTATCCCCGTCCGAGACCCAGTACTTC
TRBD2 | TRBJ2-1 | 15 | TRBV24-1 | few | CATSDLTSGRNEQFF | TGTGCCACCAGTGATTTGACTAGCGGACGCAATGAGCAGTTCTTC
NA | TRBJ2-3 | 14 | TRBV5-1 | NA | CASSLGGFVDTQYF | TGCGCCAGCAGCTTGGGAGGCTTTGTAGATACGCAGTATTTT
TRBD2 | TRBJ2-7 | 14 | TRBV7-2 | few | CASRGEGGSYEQYF | TGTGCCAGCAGGGGGGAGGGAGGATCCTACGAGCAGTACTTC
NA | TRBJ1-2 | 14 | TRBV20-1 | few | CSSYPGRGNYGYTF | TGCAGCAGTTACCCGGGACGGGGGAACTATGGCTACACCTTC
NA | TRBJ2-3 | 12 | TRBV12-3/TRBV12-4 | NA | CASSFLRDTQYF | TGTGCCAGCAGTTTTCTCAGGGATACGCAGTATTTT
NA | TRBJ2-2 | 14 | TRBV7-2 | few | CASSLLRGAGELFF | TGTGCCAGCAGCTTGTTGAGGGGTGCCGGGGAGCTGTTTTTT
TRBD1 | TRBJ2-7 | 13 | TRBV7-2 | NA | CASSLSPYRGTYF | TGTGCCAGCAGCTTAAGCCCCTACAGGGGTACGTACTTC
TRBD1 | TRBJ1-2 | 20 | TRBV10-3 | many | CAIRPSSGTGGAPDPYGYTF | TGTGCCATCAGACCTTCGTCCGGGACAGGGGGCGCCCCTGATCCCTATGGCTACACCTTC
NA | TRBJ1-1 | 14 | TRBV5-1 | NA | CASYGGTLNTEAFF | TGCGCCAGCTATGGGGGGACTTTGAACACTGAAGCTTTCTTT
TRBD1 | TRBJ2-3 | 15 | TRBV29-1 | few | CSVRGQGPSTDTQYF | TGCAGCGTGCGAGGACAGGGGCCTAGCACAGATACGCAGTATTTT
TRBD1 | TRBJ1-1 | 12 | TRBV10-3 | NA | CAIRVTQGRAFF | TGTGCCATCAGGGTTACACAGGGGCGAGCTTTCTTT
TRBD2 | TRBJ2-1 | 14 | TRBV5-1 | once | CASSLLAAGNEQFF | TGCGCCAGCAGCTTACTAGCGGCCGGCAATGAGCAGTTCTTC
TRBD2 | TRBJ2-4 | 18 | TRBV10-2 | NA | CASRGRAGGSSGKNIQYF | TGCGCCAGCAGGGGCCGAGCGGGGGGGAGTTCAGGCAAAAACATTCAGTACTTC
NA | TRBJ2-7 | 19 | TRBV21-1 | NA | CASSKSLGRYGQQLYEQYF | TGTGCCAGCAGCAAAAGTTTGGGTCGATATGGACAGCAGTTATACGAGCAGTACTTC
TRBD2 | TRBJ2-1 | 16 | TRBV7-2 | NA | CASSPPPGLARVEQFF | TGTGCCAGCAGCCCCCCACCGGGACTAGCGCGGGTCGAGCAGTTCTTC
NA | TRBJ1-6 | 12 | TRBV20-1 | NA | CSAREGGSPLHF | TGCAGTGCTAGAGAAGGGGGATCACCCCTCCACTTT
NA | TRBJ2-3 | 15 | TRBV27 | NA | CASSFVGARTDTQYF | TGTGCCAGCAGTTTTGTGGGGGCCCGCACAGATACGCAGTATTTT
TRBD2 | TRBJ2-5 | 16 | TRBV20-1 | NA | CSARDPRLAVGETQYF | TGCAGTGCTAGAGATCCCCGGCTAGCGGTGGGGGAGACCCAGTACTTC
TRBD1 | TRBJ1-6 | 15 | TRBV20-1 | NA | CSASARGQIASPLHF | TGCAGTGCTAGCGCCAGGGGGCAGATAGCTTCACCCCTCCACTTT
NA | TRBJ2-5 | 14 | TRBV6-1 | NA | CASSRGGGTETQYF | TGTGCCAGCAGCCGGGGAGGGGGCACGGAGACCCAGTACTTC
NA | TRBJ1-1 | 13 | TRBV10-3 | NA | CAISEIRRDEAFF | TGTGCCATCAGTGAGATCAGGAGAGATGAAGCTTTCTTT
NA | TRBJ2-2 | 14 | TRBV15 | NA | CATSTQSGTGELFF | TGTGCCACCAGCACACAGAGCGGAACCGGGGAGCTGTTTTTT
TRBD2 | TRBJ2-2 | 15 | TRBV5-4 | few | CASSGLAGFTGELFF | TGTGCCAGCAGCGGACTAGCGGGTTTCACCGGGGAGCTGTTTTTT
TRBD2 | TRBJ2-3 | 14 | TRBV7-9 | few | CASSDTAGADTQYF | TGTGCCAGCAGCGATACCGCGGGAGCAGATACGCAGTATTTT
NA | TRBJ1-4 | 13 | TRBV20-1 | many | CSASQADGEKLFF | TGCAGTGCTAGCCAGGCGGATGGTGAAAAACTGTTTTTT
TRBD2 | TRBJ2-1 | 16 | TRBV6-2/TRBV6-3 | few | CASSSGSGRAHNEQFF | TGTGCCAGCAGTTCCGGGAGCGGGAGGGCCCACAATGAGCAGTTCTTC
NA | TRBJ2-3 | 16 | TRBV6-5 | NA | CASSYSGGGAEDTQYF | TGTGCCAGCAGTTACTCGGGTGGGGGGGCCGAAGATACGCAGTATTTT
NA | TRBJ2-7 | 15 | TRBV27 | few | CASSFRQDRTYEQYF | TGTGCCAGCAGTTTCCGACAGGATAGAACCTACGAGCAGTACTTC
NA | TRBJ2-3 | 12 | TRBV10-3 | NA | CAISVRTDTQYF | TGTGCCATCAGTGTACGAACAGATACGCAGTATTTT
NA | TRBJ1-4 | 15 | TRBV5-1 | NA | CASSLGTWQNEKLFF | TGCGCCAGCAGCTTGGGGACCTGGCAGAATGAAAAACTGTTTTTT